The present T cell receptor (beta chain) was sequenced within a study of OX40 agonist ivuxolimab in advanced cancers. Regarding the study in general: Ivuxolimab, which targeted the costimulatory receptor OX40 (CD134), was an agonistic, fully human IgG2 monoclonal antibody. Intravenous ivuxolimab was administered to patients every 2 weeks at six dose levels: 0.01, 0.1, 0.3, 1.5, 3 and 10 mg/kg. Among the 50 to 55 dose-escalation patients, about 19 had hepatocellular carcinoma, roughly 15 melanoma, 9 renal cell carcinoma and 9 head and neck cancer. In the dose-escalation cohort, 65% to 85% of patients were male, and the mean age was 60 years with a range of roughly 23 to 79. Prior anti-PD-1, anti-PD-L1 or anti-CTLA-4 therapy was permitted, and checkpoint inhibitors had been received by around 40% of dose-escalation patients. Partial responses occurred in three dose-escalation patients, of whom one had hepatocellular carcinoma and two had cutaneous melanoma. Peripheral TCRbeta sequencing was intended to test whether TCR sequence diversity was altered and clonal T-cell expansion was caused by ivuxolimab. The paper describes the monotherapy dose-escalation part (N of about 52 patients) of the phase I trial of ivuxolimab. What the authors observed across the whole study: After ivuxolimab, more expanded clones were found on average in CD8+ T cells than in CD4+ T cells. Low levels of normalized T-cell clonal expansion were also seen in some nonresponding patients. At doses from 0.1 to 3.0 mg/kg, clonal expansion was seen in both CD4+ and CD8+ blood T cells between baseline and week 6. In the 0.1-3.0 mg/kg groups, partial responders had among the lowest normalized peripheral clonal expansion, particularly in CD8+ T cells. Which antigens the clonally expanded peripheral T cells were specific for was not determined.

With regard to this clone: This clone's antigen is unknown. Base qualities are not recorded, but no much larger clone differs from it by a single base.

Patients with autoimmune disease history or receiving systemic immunosuppression were excluded from the trial. Peripheral blood for TCR sequencing was collected from all dose cohorts at baseline, on cycle 4 day 1, and on cycle 7 day 1. Samples came from an open-label, multicenter, first-in-human phase I dose-escalation trial of ivuxolimab. Adults with locally advanced or metastatic melanoma, renal cell carcinoma, hepatocellular carcinoma or head and neck squamous cell carcinoma were enrolled in the trial. Before TCR sequencing, CD4+ T cells and CD8+ T cells from peripheral blood were sorted into separate populations. Ends trimmed: V by 8 bases, J by 3 bases; bases unmatched to a gene: 7. From the cysteine up to the phenylalanine, the CDR3 has a length of 14 residues. Just the 42-base CDR3 DNA is kept, in frame starting at base 1. The germline V gene (reference sequence) sets CDR1 to LNHDA and CDR2 to SQIVND.

For sequencing of the TCRbeta CDR3 region, genomic DNA was extracted from the sorted cells. The immunoSEQ Assay was used to sequence the TCRbeta CDR3 regions. Sourced from immuneACCESS, this table was stored by TCRdb with only in-frame sequences that have V and J called. A share of the clones is absent; for the studies checked, an unresolved V gene accounts for under half, and the remainder has no known explanation. The sample table shows some 60,000 clones, and about 90% are seen once. The top ten clones comprise 1.5% to 2% of the sample. The TCR sequence derives from an adult with an advanced solid tumor such as melanoma, head and neck, liver or kidney cancer. The rearrangement combines TRBV19 with TRBJ1-1; the central 9 bases match TRBD1. The sequenced sample was CD4+ or CD8+ T cells sorted from blood, obtained in a trial of the OX40 agonist ivuxolimab. CDR3 loop: CASSEQGADTEAFF. The DNA reads TGTGCCAGTTCAGAACAGGGGGCGGACACTGAAGCTTTCTTT.